These 6 T cell receptor beta chains share one sample of origin, sequenced in a study of T cell clusters in autoimmune cytopenias. Approximately 40,000 genome equivalents of blood DNA were amplified for TRB. TRB was amplified by touch-down multiplex PCR, primer pools A and B combined. TCRdb derives one entry per CDR3 protein from the multiplex PCR reads, leaving out DNA. The table counts 4,000 to 5,000 distinct CDR3 sequences; about 64% lies in the top ten. The data also belong to a second study, concerning T cell repertoires in aging, cancer and after chemotherapy.

The sequencing sample was made of peripheral blood. The source of these receptors is a human donor with an autoimmune cytopenia or autoimmune hepatitis (not recorded which).

The rearrangement uses TRBV15 and TRBJ2-3. The CDR3 has 14 amino acids. Germline V gene data show CDR1 as LNHNV and CDR2 as YYDKDF (reference sequence). The CDR3 spells CATSRGTSTDTQYF. The full variable domain, with the rest looked up from reference TRBV15 and TRBJ2-3, is DAMVIQNPRYQVTQFGKPVTLSCSQTLNHNVMYWYQQKSSQAPKLLFHYYDKDFNNEADTPDNFQSRRPNTSFCFLDIRSPGLGDTAMYLCATSRGTSTDTQYFGPGTRLTVL.

The rearrangement uses TRBV5-4 and TRBJ2-2; TCRdb gives TRBD1 as the D gene, but with no DNA this cannot be confirmed. This CDR3 is built from 16 residues. Germline V lookup: CDR1 SGHNT, CDR2 YYREEE (reference sequence). The CDR3 region is CASRGGQGQHTGELFF.

Considering frequency, this clonotype is medium-sized (0.01 to 0.1%). CDR3 loop: CSAGNYNEQFF. The chain carries TRBV29-1 and TRBJ2-1; TCRdb names TRBD1, which stays unverified in the absence of DNA. Germline CDR1 and CDR2: SQVTM and ANQGSEA. This CDR3 has 11 residues.

This clonotype is deemed medium-sized (0.01 to 0.1%) by its frequency. V and J are TRBV6-1 and TRBJ2-7; the D gene TCRdb calls, TRBD2, cannot be checked with no DNA. This CDR3 spans 15 amino acids. CDR1 and CDR2 (germline): MNHNS, SASEGT. The CDR3 loop reads CASSEGAAGRNEQYF.

This rearrangement joins TRBV6-2 or TRBV6-3 to TRBJ2-6; the TCRdb call, TRBD1, lacks DNA for checking. This CDR3 is 17 amino acids long. The germline V gene has CDR1 MNHEY and CDR2 SVGEGT. The CDR3 reads CASSYRDRDSGANVLTF.

The CDR3 loop is CASSPRYTQYF. The chain carries TRBV11-3 and TRBJ2-3. The CDR3 contains 11 residues. From germline, CDR1 is SGHNT and CDR2 YENEEA.